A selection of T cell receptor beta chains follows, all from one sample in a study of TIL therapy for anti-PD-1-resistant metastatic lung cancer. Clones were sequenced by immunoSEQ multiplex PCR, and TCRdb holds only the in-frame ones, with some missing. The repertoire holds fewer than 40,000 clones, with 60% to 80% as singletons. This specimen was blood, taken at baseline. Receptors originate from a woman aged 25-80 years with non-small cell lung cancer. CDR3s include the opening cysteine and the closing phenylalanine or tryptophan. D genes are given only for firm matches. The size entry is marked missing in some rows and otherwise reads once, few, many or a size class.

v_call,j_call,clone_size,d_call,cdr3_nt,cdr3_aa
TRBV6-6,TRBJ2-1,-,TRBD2,TGTGCCAGCAGGGGACTAGCGGGAGGGCCTAACGATGAGCAGTTCTTC,CASRGLAGGPNDEQFF
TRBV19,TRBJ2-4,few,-,TGTGCCAGTAGTATTTCACTCCGCGAGGGAAACATTCAGTACTTC,CASSISLREGNIQYF
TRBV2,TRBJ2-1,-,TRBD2,TGTGCCAGCAGTGAAACTAGCGGGCCATACAATGAGCAGTTCTTC,CASSETSGPYNEQFF
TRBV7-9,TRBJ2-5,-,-,TGTGCCAGCAGCTTAGTTAGTGGCCAAGAGACCCAGTACTTC,CASSLVSGQETQYF
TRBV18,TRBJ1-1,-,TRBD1,TGTGCCAGCTCCCCCCCTAGTCACAGGGGTGAAGCTTTCTTT,CASSPPSHRGEAFF
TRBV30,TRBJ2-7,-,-,TGTGCCTGGAGCGAGATAGGGGCCGAGCAGTACTTC,CAWSEIGAEQYF
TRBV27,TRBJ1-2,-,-,TGTGCCAGCAGTCCTAGTGACGGGGGCAGAGGGTATGGCTACACCTTC,CASSPSDGGRGYGYTF
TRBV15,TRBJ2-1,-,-,TGTGCCACCAGCAGGGACCAGACCTATGAGCAGTTCTTC,CATSRDQTYEQFF
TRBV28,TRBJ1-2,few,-,TGTGCCAGCGGGGCAGGGATAATGTATGGCTACACCTTC,CASGAGIMYGYTF
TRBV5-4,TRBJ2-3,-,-,TGTGCCACAGCGGAACAGGGCACAGATACGCAGTATTTT,CATAEQGTDTQYF
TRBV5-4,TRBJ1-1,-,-,TGTGCCAGCAGTCCTTCGCAACCGGCGAACACTGAAGCTTTCTTT,CASSPSQPANTEAFF
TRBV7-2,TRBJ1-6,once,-,TGTGCCAGCAGCTTAGCAGGAGGGGATAATTCACCCCTCCACTTT,CASSLAGGDNSPLHF
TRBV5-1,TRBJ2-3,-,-,TGCGCCAGCAGCTTGGATCAGAGCACAGATACGCAGTATTTT,CASSLDQSTDTQYF
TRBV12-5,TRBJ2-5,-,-,TGTGCTAGTGCCCGGGACCAAGAGACCCAGTACTTC,CASARDQETQYF
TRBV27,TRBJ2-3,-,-,TGTGCCAGCAGCCCAAGATGGGAATCCGGAGGGGGGACAGATACGCAGTATTTT,CASSPRWESGGGTDTQYF
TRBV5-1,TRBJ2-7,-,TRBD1,TGCGCCAGCAGCTTATCACCCACGGGACAGGCAACCTACGAGCAGTACTTC,CASSLSPTGQATYEQYF
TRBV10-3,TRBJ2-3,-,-,TGTGCCATCAGTGAGTCGGGAGAGTCAATCACAGATACGCAGTATTTT,CAISESGESITDTQYF
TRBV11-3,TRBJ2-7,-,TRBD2,TGTGCCAGCAGCTTAGGGCGGGAGCCCTACGAGCAGTACTTC,CASSLGREPYEQYF
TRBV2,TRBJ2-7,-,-,TGTGCCAGCAGTGTTGACCCTACCTACGAGCAGTACTTC,CASSVDPTYEQYF
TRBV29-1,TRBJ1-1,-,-,TGCAGCGGTATGATTGACACTGAAGCTTTCTTT,CSGMIDTEAFF
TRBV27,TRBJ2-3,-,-,TGTGCCAGCAGTCCCCTCGATTTCACAGATACGCAGTATTTT,CASSPLDFTDTQYF
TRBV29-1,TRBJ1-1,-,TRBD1,TGCAGCGTTGAAGATGGGGAGACAGGGCAATTTCTGAACACTGAAGCTTTCTTT,CSVEDGETGQFLNTEAFF
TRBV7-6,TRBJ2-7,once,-,TGTGCCAGCAGACGCCAGGACTCCCAATCCTCCGAGCAGTACTTC,CASRRQDSQSSEQYF
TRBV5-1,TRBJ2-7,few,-,TGCGCCAGCACCGAACCTTCCATTGCCGAGCAGTACTTC,CASTEPSIAEQYF
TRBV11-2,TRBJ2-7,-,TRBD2,TGTGCCAGCAGCGATCGAGAGGGGTGGGAGGGCTCCTACGAGCAGTACTTC,CASSDREGWEGSYEQYF
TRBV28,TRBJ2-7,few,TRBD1,TGTGCCAGCAGGCCCAGTGGGACAGGAAGCTACGAGCAGTACTTC,CASRPSGTGSYEQYF
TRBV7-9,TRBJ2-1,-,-,TGTGCCAGCACCACCCACAATGAGCAGTTCTTC,CASTTHNEQFF
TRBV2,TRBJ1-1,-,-,TGTGCCAGCAGTGACAGCATGAACACTGAAGCTTTCTTT,CASSDSMNTEAFF
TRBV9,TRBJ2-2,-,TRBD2,TGTGCCAGCAGCACCCGGACTAGCGGCACCGGGGAGCTGTTTTTT,CASSTRTSGTGELFF
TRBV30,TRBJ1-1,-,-,TGTGCCTGGAGACTAAGGGGGGAGGTCGCGGAAGCTTTCTTT,CAWRLRGEVAEAFF
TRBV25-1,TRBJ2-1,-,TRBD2,TGTGCCAGCAGTGAGCCTACGGAGCGGGAGGGGATGGTCTTC,CASSEPTEREGMVF
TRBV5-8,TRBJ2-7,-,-,TGTGCCAGCAGCCCCCGCTCGATAGCCTACGAGCAGTACTTC,CASSPRSIAYEQYF
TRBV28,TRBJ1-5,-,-,TGTGCCAGCAGTTTAGAAACTATTCCTCAGCCCCAGCATTTT,CASSLETIPQPQHF
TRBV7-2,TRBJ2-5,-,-,TGTGCCAGCAGCCTCTCCGTGTCAGCCAAGGAGACCCAGTACTTC,CASSLSVSAKETQYF
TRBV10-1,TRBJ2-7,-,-,TGCGCCAGCAGTGAGTCGGGAGCACGGCTGGGCGAGCAGTACTTC,CASSESGARLGEQYF
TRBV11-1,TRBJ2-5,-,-,TGTGCCAGCAGCTTACAACAGCCTCAAGAGACCCAGTACTTC,CASSLQQPQETQYF
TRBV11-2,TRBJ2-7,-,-,TGTGCCAGCAGCTTAGCCCCGAGGCCCCAATACGAGCAGTACTTC,CASSLAPRPQYEQYF
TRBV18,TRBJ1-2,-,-,TGTGCCAGCTCACCTGACAGTGCCTATGGCTACACCTTC,CASSPDSAYGYTF
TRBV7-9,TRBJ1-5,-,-,TGTGCCAGCAGCCCCACAGGAGATAGCAATCAGCCCCAGCATTTT,CASSPTGDSNQPQHF
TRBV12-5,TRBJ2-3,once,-,TGTGCTAGTGGTCGTTTCTTCGAGACAGGACGCTCAGATACGCAGTATTTT,CASGRFFETGRSDTQYF
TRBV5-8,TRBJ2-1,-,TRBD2,TGTGCCAGCAGCTCGACTAGCGGCGTTTACGATGAGCAGTTCTTC,CASSSTSGVYDEQFF
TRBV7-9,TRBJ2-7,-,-,TGTGCCAGCAGCTTAGCGCTAACTGGGAACGAGCAGTACTTC,CASSLALTGNEQYF